The 27 T cell receptor beta chains given below trace back to one sample, sequenced in a study of blood T cell repertoires in COVID-19. Profiled with immunoSEQ multiplex PCR; TCRdb holds only in-frame clones, not every one. The sample lists approximately 200,000 clones; 70% to 90% were seen once. The sequenced material came from peripheral blood. Receptors originate from a man aged 45-60 years who had recovered from COVID-19.

The J gene is TRBJ2-1, the V gene TRBV21-1; the table's D call TRBD1 went unverified against the DNA. TRBV21-1 is flagged as a pseudogene. The CDR3 is made up of 15 amino acids. The CDR3 DNA follows: TGTGCCAGCAGCAAGGGACAGGTAACCTACAATGAGCAGTTCTTC. Protein: CASSKGQVTYNEQFF.

This clone turned up a few times. The V and J genes are TRBV6-5 and TRBJ1-1; 9 nucleotides align to TRBD1. This CDR3 region has 12 residues. Germline-derived CDR1 and CDR2 are MNHEY and SVGAGI. The trim removed 4 bases at V and 7 bases at J, leaving 1 base unmatched. CDR3 sequence: CASSSGQGEAFF. The CDR3 DNA reads TGTGCCAGCAGTTCGGGACAGGGTGAAGCTTTCTTT.

J is TRBJ2-1 and V is TRBV24-1; D call uncertain. Trimming took 1 base from V and 3 from J, leaving 6 bases between them. This CDR3 has 14 amino acids. Per germline, CDR1 KGHDR and CDR2 SFDVKD. Here the CDR3 reads CATSDFSGYNEQFF. The CDR3 coding sequence is TGTGCCACCAGTGATTTTTCCGGCTACAATGAGCAGTTCTTC.

V usage is TRBV10-2 and J usage is TRBJ2-7; 11 bases are shared with TRBD2. V lost 5 bases, J lost 2 bases, and 5 bases stayed unmatched. From germline, CDR1 is WSHSY and CDR2 SAAADI. The CDR3 consists of 15 residues. The CDR3 protein is CASSIGTSGPYEQYF. CDR3 DNA: TGCGCCAGCAGTATTGGGACTAGCGGACCCTACGAGCAGTACTTC.

In its sample, this clone was seen a few times. The gene calls are TRBV28 and TRBJ1-1, with 9 positions matching TRBD1. The CDR3 extends over 13 amino acids. Germline values: CDR1 MDHEN, CDR2 SYDVKM. V trimming: 6 bases; J trimming: 10 bases; junction bases outside the gene matches: 9. This CDR3 reads CASRPTPDRGAFF. CDR3 nucleotides: TGTGCCAGCAGACCAACCCCGGACAGGGGAGCTTTCTTT. The whole variable domain, remainder taken from reference TRBV28 and TRBJ1-1, is DVKVTQSSRYLVKRTGEKVFLECVQDMDHENMFWYRQDPGLGLRLIYFSYDVKMKEKGDIPEGYSVSREKKERFSLILESASTNQTSMYLCASRPTPDRGAFFGQGTRLTVV.

For this clone: Sequence at one end of the junction differs from germline and may be a read error. The V call is TRBV7-9, the J call TRBJ2-3; possible D gene TRBD1, 5 bases. CDR1 is SEHNR, CDR2 FQNEAQ, per germline (reference sequence). The CDR3 consists of 14 residues. The CDR3 bases are TGTGCCAGCAGCTTAGCGGCACGGCAGGGTGACGACGACTTT. Protein product: CASSLAARQGDDDF.

The chain uses TRBV28 and TRBJ2-1; possible D gene TRBD2, 6 bases. The V end was cut by 7 bases, the J end by 3 bases, with 16 bases between. The CDR3 consists of 15 residues. CDR1 is MDHEN, CDR2 SYDVKM, per germline. The CDR3 is CASTKTPGSYNEQFF. Written as DNA, the CDR3 is TGTGCCAGCACCAAAACTCCCGGGAGCTACAATGAGCAGTTCTTC.

Remarks on this clone: A read error may produce the germline difference seen at one junction end. The rearrangement links TRBV5-1 to TRBJ2-3, with 7 bases lining up with TRBD2. Germline CDR1 is SGHRS and CDR2 is YFSETQ. This CDR3 is built from 15 residues. The CDR3 DNA reads as TGCGCCAGCAGCTCCCTTGGCGGGAGCACGGATACGCAGTATTTT. Translating it yields CASSSLGGSTDTQYF.

The rearrangement uses TRBV20-1 and TRBJ2-5; weak D call: TRBD1 (5 bases). The germline V gene encodes CDR1 DFQATT and CDR2 SNEGSKA (reference sequence). V was shortened by 8 bases and J by 4 bases, with 8 bases between the two germline ends. This CDR3 has 10 residues. CDR3 region: CSFTGETQYF. Written as DNA, the CDR3 is TGCAGTTTCACAGGAGAGACCCAGTACTTC.

The gene calls are TRBV14 and TRBJ2-4, with TRBD1 matching over 8 bases. Per the germline V gene, CDR1 is SGHDN and CDR2 is FVKESK. The CDR3 length is 16 residues. The V and J ends lost 2 bases and 4 bases, in that order; junction bases with no gene match: 7. The CDR3 DNA reads as TGTGCCAGCAGCCAATATGGTCAGGGGGCGAAAAACATTCAGTACTTC. It is translated as CASSQYGQGAKNIQYF. Complete variable domain (other parts from reference TRBV14 and TRBJ2-4): EAGVTQFPSHSVIEKGQTVTLRCDPISGHDNLYWYRRVMGKEIKFLLHFVKESKQDESGMPNNRFLAERTGGTYSTLKVQPAELEDSGVYFCASSQYGQGAKNIQYFGAGTRLSVL.

This chain links TRBV19 with TRBJ2-1; tentatively, D is TRBD2 (6 bases). V was pared by 5 bases and J by 6 bases, with 17 bases between. The CDR3 length is 15 residues. Germline V gene sequence: CDR1 LNHDA, CDR2 SQIVND (reference sequence). CDR3 loop: CASSGEANHRNEQFF. DNA for the CDR3: TGTGCCAGTAGTGGGGAGGCTAACCATCGCAATGAGCAGTTCTTC.

The rearrangement links TRBV6-1 to TRBJ1-4, with TRBD1 matching 8 bases. V trimming: 0 bases; J trimming: 6 bases; junction bases outside the gene matches: 6. Germline V CDR1 and CDR2: MNHNS, SASEGT. The CDR3 runs 16 residues. The CDR3 spells CASSEAQGAFDEKLFF. The CDR3 nucleotides are TGTGCCAGCAGTGAAGCGCAGGGGGCTTTTGATGAAAAACTGTTTTTT.

This clone was recorded a few times. The rearrangement links TRBV10-2 to TRBJ2-7; TRBD2 agrees at 13 bases. This CDR3 has 18 amino acids. Germline-derived CDR1 and CDR2 are WSHSY and SAAADI. J lost 1 base, V lost 4 bases, and 10 bases had no gene match. CDR3 loop: CASSGRGTSGTRSYEQYF. As DNA, the CDR3 is TGCGCCAGCAGTGGACGGGGGACTAGCGGGACCAGGTCCTACGAGCAGTACTTC.

This chain connects TRBV11-2 to TRBJ2-1, with a possible D match to TRBD2 (6 bases). The germline V and J ends were trimmed by 7 bases and 4 bases, with 11 bases remaining between them. CDR3 size: 13 residues. The germline V gene encodes CDR1 SGHAT and CDR2 FQNNGV. The CDR3 DNA follows: TGTGCCAGCACCAAACGGGAGTACAATGAGCAGTTCTTC. Translation: CASTKREYNEQFF.

This clone has just a few counts. The chain joins TRBV7-9 to TRBJ2-2; D might be TRBD1 (5 bases). The CDR3 runs to 15 residues. The germline V gene encodes CDR1 SEHNR and CDR2 FQNEAQ (reference sequence). Trimming cost V 1 base and J 4 bases, with 10 bases left between them. The CDR3 sequence: CASSLVGHPTGELFF. CDR3 nucleotide sequence: TGTGCCAGCAGCTTAGTGGGGCATCCCACCGGGGAGCTGTTTTTT.

The chain has TRBV28 and TRBJ1-1; 7 positions match TRBD1. Trimming at V came to 6 bases and at J to 4 bases, leaving 5 bases not matched to a gene. The CDR3 covers 13 residues. Germline CDR1 reads MDHEN; CDR2 reads SYDVKM. The CDR3 sequence is CASSTGVGTEAFF. The CDR3 bases are TGTGCCAGCAGCACAGGGGTAGGCACTGAAGCTTTCTTT.

J is TRBJ2-3 and V is TRBV2; D uncertain. From germline, CDR1 is SNHLY and CDR2 FYNNEI. The CDR3 extends over 13 amino acids. Trimming shortened V by 3 bases and J by 6 bases, and 10 bases separated the two germline ends. CDR3 nucleotide sequence: TGTGCCAGCAGTGATAGGCGAGCGGATACGCAGTATTTT. This sequence encodes CASSDRRADTQYF.

V and J are TRBV28 and TRBJ2-5, with TRBD2 identical over 7 bases. This CDR3 contains 13 residues. Losses at the gene ends were 4 bases for V and 5 bases for J; bases not matched to a gene: 4. Germline V gene sequence: CDR1 MDHEN, CDR2 SYDVKM. Here the CDR3 DNA reads TGTGCCAGCAGTTGGGGGGGACGGGAGACCCAGTACTTC. As protein: CASSWGGRETQYF.

This chain connects TRBV5-1 to TRBJ2-7, with D perhaps matching TRBD2 (5 bases). From germline, CDR1 is SGHRS and CDR2 YFSETQ. The CDR3 runs 13 residues. V was trimmed by 4 bases and J by 2 bases, leaving 10 bases between them. This CDR3 reads CASSPELAYEQYF. In DNA, the CDR3 is TGCGCCAGCAGCCCGGAACTAGCCTACGAGCAGTACTTC.

This chain uses TRBV7-2 with TRBJ2-5; D remains unclear. The germline V and J ends were trimmed by 5 bases and 2 bases, with 3 bases remaining between them. Germline V CDR1 and CDR2: SGHTA, FQGNSA. This CDR3 region has 11 residues. This CDR3 is CASSQQETQYF. CDR3 in DNA: TGTGCCAGCAGCCAACAAGAGACCCAGTACTTC.

This clone was counted once. The chain links TRBV19 to TRBJ1-1, with TRBD1 matching 10 bases. Germline V gene sequence: CDR1 LNHDA, CDR2 SQIVND (reference sequence). The CDR3 contains 18 residues. V shed 5 bases, J shed 1 base, and the junction held 13 bases outside the gene matches. The CDR3 coding sequence is TGTGCCAGTAGTCTCAAGACAGGGGGCGGATGGTGGAACACTGAAGCTTTCTTT. Translated: CASSLKTGGGWWNTEAFF.

This chain connects TRBV6-6 to TRBJ2-5; the match to TRBD2 covers 11 bases. The germline V gene has CDR1 MNHNY and CDR2 SVGAGI (reference sequence). V gave up 11 bases and J gave up 7 bases; unmatched junction bases: 9. CDR3 size: 13 residues. The chain's CDR3 is CAALAGASGTQYF. CDR3 coding DNA: TGTGCCGCACTAGCGGGAGCATCAGGGACCCAGTACTTC.

This chain connects TRBV12-3 or TRBV12-4 to TRBJ2-7; 7 bases are a match to TRBD2. This CDR3 contains 13 residues. V shed 6 bases, J shed 5 bases, and the junction held 7 bases outside the gene matches. CDR3 region: CASSRAGVHEQYF. CDR3 nucleotide sequence: TGTGCCAGCAGCCGGGCGGGGGTACACGAGCAGTACTTC.

The V call is TRBV5-6, the J call TRBJ1-4; perhaps TRBD1 as D (6 bases). The CDR3 is 14 amino acids. Trimming took 4 bases from V and 4 from J, leaving 11 bases between them. Germline assignment: CDR1 SGHDT and CDR2 YYEEEE. CDR3 sequence reads: CASSRRTVNEKLFF. In DNA form, the CDR3 reads TGTGCCAGCAGCCGTAGGACAGTTAATGAAAAACTGTTTTTT.

The chain is built from TRBV7-2 and TRBJ1-5, with D possibly being TRBD1 (5 bases). The CDR3 is 19 residues long. V was shortened by 4 bases and J by 4 bases, with 26 bases between the two germline ends. The V gene's germline CDR1 is SGHTA and CDR2 FQGNSA. The CDR3 loop is CASSSPWGQSPLGNQPQHF. The CDR3 DNA is TGTGCCAGCAGCTCCCCGTGGGGCCAAAGCCCTTTGGGTAATCAGCCCCAGCATTTT.

The rearrangement links TRBV7-8 to TRBJ1-5; a weak D match, TRBD1 (5 bases). V lost 5 bases, J lost 7 bases, and 9 bases lay in between. The germline V gene encodes CDR1 SGHVS and CDR2 FQNEAQ. CDR3 length: 12 amino acids. This CDR3 reads CASSRDSQPQHF. CDR3 nucleotides: TGTGCCAGCAGCCGCGACAGCCAGCCCCAGCATTTT.

This clone was detected only a few times. The chain combines TRBV7-9 with TRBJ2-7; tentative D call: TRBD2 (6 bases). The V and J ends lost 1 base and 1 base respectively, with 11 bases between them. CDR1 is SEHNR and CDR2 is FQNEAQ in the germline V gene (reference sequence). The CDR3 runs 15 residues. CDR3 nucleotides: TGTGCCAGCAGCTTAGACGGGGGTGGGTCCTACGAGCAGTACTTC. Translation: CASSLDGGGSYEQYF.